Below are 19 T cell receptor beta chains sequenced from a single sample in a study of blood T cell repertoires in COVID-19 (dated by TCRdb to about 2020). Library prep was done by the immunoSEQ multiplex PCR assay. TCRdb mirrors the immuneACCESS table, restricted to in-frame sequences. Some clones are absent from its copies; in checked studies, under half trace to an unresolved V gene, and the reason for the others is unknown. The sample yields tens of thousands of clones; roughly 88% were counted once. The ten largest account for 27% of the sample. The sequenced material came from peripheral blood. The source of these receptors is a man aged 45 to 65 with active or convalescent COVID-19.

V and J are TRBV18 and TRBJ1-5; D is ambiguous. Looked up from germline, CDR1 is KGHSH and CDR2 is LQKENI. Trimming took off 3 bases at V and 7 bases at J, with 16 bases between the two ends. The CDR3 loop spans 15 amino acids. The CDR3 DNA is TGTGCCAGCTCACCGGGCGGGGAGAGGCGCCAGCCCCAGCATTTT. This translates into CASSPGGERRQPQHF.

The CDR3: CASRVTGNTGELFF. The CDR3, as DNA: TGTGCCAGCAGGGTGACAGGGAACACCGGGGAGCTGTTTTTT. This chain connects TRBV13 to TRBJ2-2; weak D call: TRBD1 (6 bases). The CDR3 length is 14 residues. V was trimmed by 6 bases and J by 1 base, leaving 9 bases between them. The germline gives CDR1 PRHDT, CDR2 FYEKMQ (reference sequence).

The chain recombines TRBV5-8 with TRBJ2-1, with D perhaps TRBD1 (6 bases). This CDR3 is 13 amino acids long. Trimming removed 2 bases at V and 8 bases at J, with 11 bases between. Germline V gene data show CDR1 as SGHTS and CDR2 as YDEGEE. CDR3 bases: TGTGCCAGCAGCTTACCTGAGGGGGATGAGCAGTTCTTC. Protein: CASSLPEGDEQFF. Full variable domain (missing parts from reference TRBV5-8 and TRBJ2-1): EAGVTQSPTHLIKTRGQQATLRCSPISGHTSVYWYQQALGLGLQFLLWYDEGEERNRGNFPPRFSGRQFPNYSSELNVNALELEDSALYLCASSLPEGDEQFFGPGTRLTVL.

The V gene is TRBV28, the J gene TRBJ2-1, with 12 bases matching TRBD2. CDR3 size: 15 residues. The trim removed 7 bases at V and 4 bases at J, leaving 5 bases unmatched. The germline gives CDR1 MDHEN, CDR2 SYDVKM. The CDR3 here is CASTRLAGVYNEQFF. The DNA of the CDR3 is TGTGCCAGCACCCGACTAGCGGGAGTATACAATGAGCAGTTCTTC.

V and J are TRBV15 and TRBJ2-7; D not certain. The CDR3 is made up of 15 amino acids. Between the trimmed V and J ends, which lost 0 bases and 1 base, there was a span of 10 bases. Germline V gives CDR1 LNHNV, CDR2 YYDKDF (reference sequence). CDR3 protein: CATSRDILASYEQYF. Here the CDR3 DNA reads TGTGCCACCAGCAGAGATATACTCGCATCCTACGAGCAGTACTTC.

The rearrangement links TRBV6-2 or TRBV6-3 to TRBJ2-7; D is perhaps TRBD1 (6 bases). Germline V gene data show CDR1 as MNHEY and CDR2 as SVGEGT. This CDR3 contains 15 residues. V lost 5 bases and J 7 bases, leaving 21 bases between the germline ends. CDR3 nucleotides: TGTGCCAGCAGTGACCGGGACACCATTGTTAGAGAGCAGTACTTC. Translating it yields CASSDRDTIVREQYF.

The V call is TRBV9, the J call TRBJ1-4; D possibly corresponds to TRBD1 (5 bases). V lost 0 bases to trimming and J lost 0 bases, with 9 bases between them. CDR3 size: 16 residues. CDR1 SGDLS and CDR2 YYNGEE come from the germline V gene. CDR3 coding DNA: TGTGCCAGCAGCGTAGGGGCGGGGGCAACTAATGAAAAACTGTTTTTT. It encodes CASSVGAGATNEKLFF.

V gene TRBV5-1 combines with J gene TRBJ2-4; D call uncertain. V was trimmed by 0 bases and J by 1 base, leaving 8 bases between them. The CDR3 is made up of 15 amino acids. Germline V gives CDR1 SGHRS, CDR2 YFSETQ. CDR3 DNA: TGCGCCAGCAGCTTGGCCGACACGGCCAAAAACATTCAGTACTTC. It specifies CASSLADTAKNIQYF.

The V call is TRBV5-1, the J call TRBJ2-3, with TRBD2 as a possible D gene (6 bases). The CDR3 is made up of 15 amino acids. Looked up from germline, CDR1 is SGHRS and CDR2 is YFSETQ. V dropped 0 bases and J dropped 0 bases, with 8 bases sitting between them. The CDR3 nucleotides are TGCGCCAGCAGCTTGGTGGGAGGAAGCACAGATACGCAGTATTTT. The encoded protein is CASSLVGGSTDTQYF.

This clone was detected only once. J is TRBJ1-2 and V is TRBV19; a weak D match, TRBD1 (5 bases). Trimming took 10 bases from V and 4 from J, leaving 13 bases between them. The CDR3 sequence is 12 residues long. The germline CDR1 and CDR2 sequences are LNHDA and SQIVND (reference sequence). This CDR3 reads CATSTDIYGYTF. The CDR3 nucleotides are TGTGCCACCTCGACAGATATCTATGGCTACACCTTC. Complete variable domain (other parts from reference TRBV19 and TRBJ1-2): DGGITQSPKYLFRKEGQNVTLSCEQNLNHDAMYWYRQDPGQGLRLIYYSQIVNDFQKGDIAEGYSVSREKKESFPLTVTSAQKNPTAFYLCATSTDIYGYTFGSGTRLTVV.

The gene calls are TRBV2 and TRBJ1-3, with D maybe TRBD1 (6 bases). The V end was cut by 6 bases, the J end by 2 bases, with 11 bases between. CDR3 length: 14 residues. Per germline, CDR1 SNHLY and CDR2 FYNNEI. CDR3 loop: CASRPRTAGNTIYF. The CDR3 region has the DNA TGTGCCAGCAGGCCGCGGACAGCTGGAAACACCATATATTTT.

This clone was counted once. The chain combines TRBV3-1 (or the pseudogene TRBV3-2) with TRBJ2-5; 11 positions match TRBD2. Germline V gene lookup returns CDR1 LGHDT and CDR2 YNNKEL (reference sequence). V trimming: 4 bases; J trimming: 2 bases; junction bases outside the gene matches: 9. The CDR3 sequence is 17 residues long. CDR3 region: CASSLLTSGVTQETQYF. CDR3 nucleotides: TGTGCCAGCAGCCTACTGACTAGCGGGGTAACACAAGAGACCCAGTACTTC.

This clone was counted only a few times. This chain links TRBV19 with TRBJ2-4, with no clear D. CDR1 and CDR2 from the germline V gene are LNHDA and SQIVND (reference sequence). The CDR3 has 17 amino acids. Trimming took 4 bases from V and 0 from J, leaving 16 bases between them. CDR3 in amino acids: CASSTGGYGLAKNIQYF. As DNA, the CDR3 is TGTGCCAGTAGTACCGGCGGTTATGGGTTAGCCAAAAACATTCAGTACTTC.

This chain joins TRBV30 and TRBJ1-6, with TRBD1 matching 7 bases. From germline, CDR1 is GTSNPN and CDR2 SVGIG (reference sequence). The V gene end was trimmed by 0 bases and the J gene end by 7 bases; junction bases not matched to a gene: 3. This CDR3 is built from 14 residues. CDR3 in amino acids: CAWSVGTANSPLHF. In DNA, the CDR3 is TGTGCCTGGAGTGTAGGGACAGCCAATTCACCCCTCCACTTT. The full variable domain, in which reference TRBV30 and TRBJ1-6 provide the parts outside the CDR3, is SQTIHQWPATLVQPVGSPLSLECTVEGTSNPNLYWYRQAAGRGLQLLFYSVGIGQISSEVPQNLSASRPQDRQFILSSKKLLLSDSGFYLCAWSVGTANSPLHFGNGTRLTVT.

The chain combines TRBV12-3 or TRBV12-4 with TRBJ1-2, with D hard to call. With 5 bases removed from V and 6 bases from J, the gap between germline ends came to 13 bases. This CDR3 has 13 amino acids. The DNA for the CDR3 is TGTGCCAGCAGTAGTTTAATCACGGATGGCTACACCTTC. Translation gives CASSSLITDGYTF.

The rearrangement links TRBV10-2 to TRBJ2-5, with no clear D. From germline, CDR1 is WSHSY and CDR2 SAAADI. V was trimmed by 3 bases and J by 1 base, leaving 9 bases between them. CDR3 length: 14 amino acids. In DNA, the CDR3 is TGCGCCAGCAGTGAAACACATATCCAAGAGACCCAGTACTTC. Translation gives CASSETHIQETQYF.

The chain employs TRBV7-9 and TRBJ2-1, with D perhaps matching TRBD2 (5 bases). The germline gives CDR1 SEHNR, CDR2 FQNEAQ (reference sequence). V was clipped by 3 bases and J by 5 bases, with 17 bases between them. This CDR3 has 16 residues. The CDR3 nucleotides are TGTGCCAGCAGCTTTACGGAGGCCTCCACTCACAATGAGCAGTTCTTC. Translating gives CASSFTEASTHNEQFF.

This chain connects TRBV6-5 to TRBJ2-1; D is unresolved. The CDR3 consists of 13 residues. CDR1 and CDR2 from the germline V gene are MNHEY and SVGAGI. V gave up 6 bases and J gave up 1 base, with 7 bases separating them. The CDR3 protein is CASSPSSYNEQFF. CDR3 bases: TGTGCCAGCAGCCCGAGTTCCTACAATGAGCAGTTCTTC.

This clone was counted a few times. This chain connects TRBV19 to TRBJ2-7; the match to TRBD1 covers 8 bases. The CDR3 spans 16 residues. CDR1 is LNHDA and CDR2 is SQIVND in the germline V gene (reference sequence). Germline trimming cut 4 bases from V and 2 bases from J; bases unmatched to any gene: 10. DNA of the CDR3: TGTGCCAGTAGTACGACAGGGGTTAAACGGCCCTACGAGCAGTACTTC. Protein product: CASSTTGVKRPYEQYF.